This T cell receptor beta chain was recorded in a study of T cell responses to AZD1222 COVID-19 vaccine. Study conclusions and caveats: Baseline serostatus was positive in only a handful of AZD1222 recipients. Two AZD1222 administrations were followed by greater Spike-specific TCR breadth and depth. Regions 160-218 and 743-854 held dominance among vaccine-associated CD4 TCRs, which spanned spike.

Worth noting for this clone: What it binds is unknown.

Trimming cost V 5 bases and J 4 bases; bases outside gene matches: 4. The CDR3 contains 13 residues. The method was immunoSEQ multiplex PCR; TCRdb's version includes in-frame clones alone and lacks a portion of them. Found here are more than 80,000 clones, 90% of them singletons; the top ten hold 6.5% to 10%. Material: peripheral blood, obtained 28 days after the second AZD1222 dose. This receptor was obtained from an adult who received the AZD1222 COVID-19 vaccine. This chain joins TRBV12-3 or TRBV12-4 and TRBJ2-5; 7 nucleotides agree with TRBD1. CDR3 region: CASSLGTAETQYF. The CDR3 coding sequence is TGTGCCAGCAGTCTTGGGACAGCAGAGACCCAGTACTTC.